The subject of this entry is one T cell receptor (beta chain). Germline CDR1 is MNHNY and CDR2 is SVGAGI (reference sequence). CDR3 length: 16 residues. The V gene lost 7 bases and the J gene lost 2 bases, with 15 bases spanning the gap. The sample comes from a study of cytomegalovirus exposure and HLA in healthy donors. The PCR made use of 60 Vbeta and 13 Jbeta primers. Libraries were prepared by immunoSEQ multiplex PCR; TCRdb keeps only in-frame clonotypes and omits some of them. This repertoire shows about 140,000 clones, around 84% found once; its top ten account for around 2.5%. Sequenced input: PBMCs. The chain has TRBV6-6 and TRBJ2-6; D is perhaps TRBD1 (6 bases). This sequence originates from a man aged 45-65 years in good health and CMV-seronegative. The CDR3 here is CASTNQPGAGANVLTF. The CDR3 DNA is TGTGCCAGCACCAACCAACCAGGGGCTGGGGCCAACGTCCTGACTTTC.